Following are 8 T cell receptor beta chains from one sample sequenced in a study of early T cells in non-severe SARS-CoV-2 infection. In TCRdb, the 5' RACE reads were re-called with MiXCR into one record per CDR3 protein. The sample lists tens of thousands of distinct CDR3 sequences; roughly 6.1% were seen once. The sample was whole blood. These receptors were collected from an adult who was a healthcare worker with PCR-confirmed SARS-CoV-2 infection or an uninfected control (not recorded which).

This clonotype was seen only a few times. The J gene is TRBJ2-7, the V gene TRBV9; 11 nucleotides align to TRBD2. This CDR3 comprises 17 residues. The germline V gene has CDR1 SGDLS and CDR2 YYNGEE. The J segment lost 2 bases and the V segment lost 3 bases, leaving 10 bases of the junction unmatched. CDR3 DNA: TGTGCCAGCAGCGGGGGGACTAGCGGAATTGGGGCCTACGAGCAGTACTTC. Translated, it gives CASSGGTSGIGAYEQYF.

This clonotype is classed as medium-sized. V is TRBV27 and J is TRBJ2-3; 11 bases are shared with TRBD2. The ends lost 3 bases at V and 1 base at J; junction bases unmatched: 3. There are 16 residues in the CDR3. Germline CDR1 MNHEY, CDR2 SMNVEV (reference sequence). The DNA of the CDR3 is TGTGCCAGCAGTTTTTCTAGCGGGGGGCGCACAGATACGCAGTATTTT. It is translated as CASSFSSGGRTDTQYF.

This clonotype was seen repeatedly, ten times or more. The chain joins TRBV28 to TRBJ2-7; TRBD2 aligns across 7 bases. This CDR3 is 13 amino acids long. V lost 5 bases to trimming and J lost 1 base; unmatched junction nucleotides: 2. Per the germline V gene, CDR1 is MDHEN and CDR2 is SYDVKM. The CDR3 loop is CASSGGGSYEQYF. CDR3 bases: TGTGCCAGCAGTGGCGGGGGTTCCTACGAGCAGTACTTC.

This clonotype has ten or more counts. The rearrangement links TRBV7-9 to TRBJ2-1; 8 bases are shared with TRBD1. The CDR3 is 14 amino acids. The germline V gene has CDR1 SEHNR and CDR2 FQNEAQ (reference sequence). With V trimmed by 4 bases and J by 6 bases, 5 bases remained unmatched. The CDR3 coding sequence is TGTGCCAGCAGCTCGACAGGGGCCATCAATGAGCAGTTCTTC. As protein: CASSSTGAINEQFF.

This clonotype has at least ten counts. The CDR3 sequence: CASSGEGARHEQYF. The CDR3 DNA reads TGTGCCAGCAGCGGAGAGGGGGCGCGTCACGAGCAGTACTTC. The chain combines TRBV5-4 with TRBJ2-7, with TRBD1 identical over 7 bases. Trimming removed 4 bases from V and 5 bases from J; junction bases left unmatched: 9. Germline V CDR1 and CDR2: SGHNT, YYREEE (reference sequence). The CDR3 is 14 amino acids.

This clonotype was recorded many times. The chain combines TRBV10-1 with TRBJ2-1; 13 nucleotides line up with TRBD2. Trimming cost V 4 bases and J 4 bases; bases outside gene matches: 1. CDR1 and CDR2 (germline): WNHNN, SYGVQD (reference sequence). This CDR3 comprises 15 residues. The DNA for the CDR3 is TGCGCCAGCAGTGGACTAGCGGGAGGTTACAATGAGCAGTTCTTC. Protein: CASSGLAGGYNEQFF.

The sample holds a few counts of this clonotype. The genes are TRBV29-1 and TRBJ1-5, with TRBD1 matching 7 bases. The germline CDR1 and CDR2 sequences are SQVTM and ANQGSEA. V was clipped by 4 bases and J by 2 bases; unmatched bases: 8. The CDR3 consists of 15 residues. The CDR3 region is CSVAMTGTGNQPQHF. CDR3 coding DNA: TGCAGCGTTGCCATGACAGGGACAGGCAATCAGCCCCAGCATTTT.

This clonotype came up many times. This chain uses TRBV7-2 with TRBJ2-1; 7 nucleotides line up with TRBD2. CDR3 size: 16 residues. J gave up 5 bases and V 0 bases, and 7 bases lay outside the gene matches. Germline CDR1 reads SGHTA; CDR2 reads FQGNSA. The CDR3 reads CASSLARLAENNEQFF. The CDR3 bases are TGTGCCAGCAGCTTAGCGCGGCTAGCGGAAAACAATGAGCAGTTCTTC.